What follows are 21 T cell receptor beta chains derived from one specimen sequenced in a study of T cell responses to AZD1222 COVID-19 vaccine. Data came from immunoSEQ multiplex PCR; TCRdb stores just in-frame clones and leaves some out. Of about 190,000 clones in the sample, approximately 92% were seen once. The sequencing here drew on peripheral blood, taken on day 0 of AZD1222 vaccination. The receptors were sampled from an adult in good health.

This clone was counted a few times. The CDR3 region has the DNA TGTGCCAGCAGCGTCCTATCCCCTAGCGGGGGGACCTACAATGAGCAGTTCTTC. This translates into CASSVLSPSGGTYNEQFF. The V and J genes are TRBV9 and TRBJ2-1; 11 bases align to TRBD2. V lost 2 bases, J lost 2 bases, and 9 bases stayed unmatched. Germline CDR1 SGDLS, CDR2 YYNGEE. The CDR3 loop spans 18 amino acids.

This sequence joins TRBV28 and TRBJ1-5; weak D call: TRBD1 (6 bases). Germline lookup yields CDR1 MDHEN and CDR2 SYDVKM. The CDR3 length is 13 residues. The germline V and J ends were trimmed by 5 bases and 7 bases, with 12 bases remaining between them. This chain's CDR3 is CASSPTGHQPQHF. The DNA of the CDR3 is TGTGCCAGCAGTCCAACAGGGCACCAGCCCCAGCATTTT.

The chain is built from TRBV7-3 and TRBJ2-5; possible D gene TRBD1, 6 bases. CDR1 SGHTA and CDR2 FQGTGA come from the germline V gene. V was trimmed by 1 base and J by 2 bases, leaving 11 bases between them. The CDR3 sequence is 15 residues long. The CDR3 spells CASSLNGGQQETQYF. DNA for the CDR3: TGTGCCAGCAGCTTAAATGGCGGACAGCAAGAGACCCAGTACTTC. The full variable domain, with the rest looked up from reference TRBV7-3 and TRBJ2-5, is GAGVSQTPSNKVTEKGKYVELRCDPISGHTALYWYRQSLGQGPEFLIYFQGTGAADDSGLPNDRFFAVRPEGSVSTLKIQRTERGDSAVYLCASSLNGGQQETQYFGPGTRLLVL.

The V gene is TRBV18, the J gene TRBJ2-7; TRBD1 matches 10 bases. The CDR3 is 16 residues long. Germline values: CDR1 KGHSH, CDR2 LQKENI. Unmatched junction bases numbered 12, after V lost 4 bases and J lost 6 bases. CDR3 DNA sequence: TGTGCCAGCTCACTCGGGACAGGGGCCGTCTACGGCGAGCAGTACTTC. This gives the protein CASSLGTGAVYGEQYF.

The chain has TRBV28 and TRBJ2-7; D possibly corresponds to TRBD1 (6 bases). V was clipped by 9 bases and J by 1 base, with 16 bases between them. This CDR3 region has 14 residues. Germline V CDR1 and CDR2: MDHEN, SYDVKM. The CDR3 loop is CASNPGVLSYEQYF. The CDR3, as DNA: TGTGCCAGTAACCCAGGGGTCCTATCCTACGAGCAGTACTTC. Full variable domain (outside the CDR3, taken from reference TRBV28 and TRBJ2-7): DVKVTQSSRYLVKRTGEKVFLECVQDMDHENMFWYRQDPGLGLRLIYFSYDVKMKEKGDIPEGYSVSREKKERFSLILESASTNQTSMYLCASNPGVLSYEQYFGPGTRLTVT.

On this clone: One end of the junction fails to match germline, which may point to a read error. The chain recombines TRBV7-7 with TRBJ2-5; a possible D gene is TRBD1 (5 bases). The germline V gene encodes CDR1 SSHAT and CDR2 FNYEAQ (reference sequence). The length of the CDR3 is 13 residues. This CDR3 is CASSSRVRETQYF. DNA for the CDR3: TGTGCTAGCAGCTCCAGGGTCCGAGAGACCCAGTACTTC.

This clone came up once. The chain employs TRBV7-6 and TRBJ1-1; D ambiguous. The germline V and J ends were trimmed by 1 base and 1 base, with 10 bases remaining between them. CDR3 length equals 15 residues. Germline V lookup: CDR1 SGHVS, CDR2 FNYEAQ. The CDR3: CASSLVPQPNTEAFF. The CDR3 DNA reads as TGTGCCAGCAGCTTAGTCCCCCAGCCGAACACTGAAGCTTTCTTT.

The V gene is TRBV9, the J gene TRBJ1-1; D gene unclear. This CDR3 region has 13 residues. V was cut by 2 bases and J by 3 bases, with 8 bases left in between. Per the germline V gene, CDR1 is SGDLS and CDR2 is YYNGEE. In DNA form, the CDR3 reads TGTGCCAGCAGCGTTGACTTTTACACTGAAGCTTTCTTT. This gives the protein CASSVDFYTEAFF.

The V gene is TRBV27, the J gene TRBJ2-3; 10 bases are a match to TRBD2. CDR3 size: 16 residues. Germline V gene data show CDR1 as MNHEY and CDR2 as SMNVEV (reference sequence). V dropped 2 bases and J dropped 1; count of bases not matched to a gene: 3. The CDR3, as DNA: TGTGCCAGCAGTTTAGACAGCGGGGGGGGCACAGATACGCAGTATTTT. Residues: CASSLDSGGGTDTQYF.

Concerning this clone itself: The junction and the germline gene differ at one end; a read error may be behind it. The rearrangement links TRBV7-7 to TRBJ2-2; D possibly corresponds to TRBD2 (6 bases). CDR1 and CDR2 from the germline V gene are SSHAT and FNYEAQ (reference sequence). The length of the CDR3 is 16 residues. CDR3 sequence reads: CASSPAGNLGTGELFF. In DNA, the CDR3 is TGTGCTAGCAGCCCCGCGGGGAACCTCGGGACCGGGGAGCTGTTTTTT.

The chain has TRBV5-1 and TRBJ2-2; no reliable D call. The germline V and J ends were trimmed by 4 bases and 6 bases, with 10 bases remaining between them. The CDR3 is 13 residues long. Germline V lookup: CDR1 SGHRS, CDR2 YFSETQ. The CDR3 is CASSPVDAGELFF. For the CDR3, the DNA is TGCGCCAGCAGCCCCGTCGACGCCGGGGAGCTGTTTTTT.

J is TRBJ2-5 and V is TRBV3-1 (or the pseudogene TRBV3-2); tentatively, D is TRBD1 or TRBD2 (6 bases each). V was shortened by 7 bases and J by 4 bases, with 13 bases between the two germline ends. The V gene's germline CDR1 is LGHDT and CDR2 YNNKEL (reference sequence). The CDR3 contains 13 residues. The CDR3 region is CASTWRGRETQYF. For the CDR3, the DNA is TGTGCCAGCACCTGGAGGGGGAGAGAGACCCAGTACTTC.

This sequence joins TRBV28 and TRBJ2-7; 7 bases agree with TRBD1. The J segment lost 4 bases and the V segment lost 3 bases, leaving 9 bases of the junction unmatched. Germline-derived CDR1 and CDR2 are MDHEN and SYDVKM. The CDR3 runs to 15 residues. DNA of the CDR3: TGTGCCAGCAGTTTGGTTCGGGACAGCAAATACGAGCAGTACTTC. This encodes CASSLVRDSKYEQYF.

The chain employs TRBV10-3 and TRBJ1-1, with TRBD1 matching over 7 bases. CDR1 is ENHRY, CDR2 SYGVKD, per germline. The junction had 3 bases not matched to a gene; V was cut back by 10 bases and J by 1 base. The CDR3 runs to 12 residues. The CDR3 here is CATGTENTEAFF. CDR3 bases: TGTGCCACCGGGACAGAGAACACTGAAGCTTTCTTT.

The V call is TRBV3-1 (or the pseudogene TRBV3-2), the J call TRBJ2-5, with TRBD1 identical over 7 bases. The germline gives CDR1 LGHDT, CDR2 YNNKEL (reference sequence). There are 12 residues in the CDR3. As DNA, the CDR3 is TGTGGGACAGGCCTCAGGGGGGAGACCCAGTACTTC. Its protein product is CGTGLRGETQYF.

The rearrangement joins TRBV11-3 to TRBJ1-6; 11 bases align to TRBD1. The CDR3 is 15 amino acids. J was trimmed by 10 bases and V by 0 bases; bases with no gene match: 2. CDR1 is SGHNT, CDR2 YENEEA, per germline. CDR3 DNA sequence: TGTGCCAGCAGCTTAGATGGGACAGGGGGATCACCCCTCCACTTT. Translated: CASSLDGTGGSPLHF. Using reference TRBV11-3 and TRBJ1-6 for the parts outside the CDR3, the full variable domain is EAGVVQSPRYKIIEKKQPVAFWCNPISGHNTLYWYLQNLGQGPELLIRYENEEAVDDSQLPKDRFSAERLKGVDSTLKIQPAELGDSAVYLCASSLDGTGGSPLHFGNGTRLTVT.

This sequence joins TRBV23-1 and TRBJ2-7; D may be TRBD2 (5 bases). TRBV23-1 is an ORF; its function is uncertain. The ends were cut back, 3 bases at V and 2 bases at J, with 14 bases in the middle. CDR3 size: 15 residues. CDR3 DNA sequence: TGCGCCAGCAGTCACCCCCCGCGGAGGACCTACGAGCAGTACGTC. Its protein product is CASSHPPRRTYEQYV.

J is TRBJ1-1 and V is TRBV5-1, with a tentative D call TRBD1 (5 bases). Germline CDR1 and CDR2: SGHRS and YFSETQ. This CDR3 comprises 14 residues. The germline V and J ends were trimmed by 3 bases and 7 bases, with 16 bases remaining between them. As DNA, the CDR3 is TGCGCCAGCAGCTCATTCGGGGGGGAGTTTGAAGCTTTCTTT. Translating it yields CASSSFGGEFEAFF.

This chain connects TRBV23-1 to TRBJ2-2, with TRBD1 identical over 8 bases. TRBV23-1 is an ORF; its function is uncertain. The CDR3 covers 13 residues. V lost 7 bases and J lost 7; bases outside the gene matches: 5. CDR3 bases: TGCGCCAGCACTTCACAGGGGGGCGGGGAGCTGTTTTTT. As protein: CASTSQGGGELFF.

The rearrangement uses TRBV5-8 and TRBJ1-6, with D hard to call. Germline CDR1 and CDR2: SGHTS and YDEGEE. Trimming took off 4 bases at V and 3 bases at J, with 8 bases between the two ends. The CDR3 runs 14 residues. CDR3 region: CASSPSGYNSPLHF. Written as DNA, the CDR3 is TGTGCCAGCAGCCCATCGGGCTATAATTCACCCCTCCACTTT.

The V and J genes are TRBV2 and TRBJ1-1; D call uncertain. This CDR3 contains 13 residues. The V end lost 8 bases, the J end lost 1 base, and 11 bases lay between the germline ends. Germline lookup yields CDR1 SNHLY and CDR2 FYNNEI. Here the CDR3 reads CASGREGNTEAFF. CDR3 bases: TGTGCCAGCGGGCGAGAAGGGAACACTGAAGCTTTCTTT.